This T cell receptor beta chain was identified in a study of blood T cell repertoires in COVID-19 (dated by TCRdb to 2020 to 2021). As for the study more broadly: The collaborator samples originated in the United States, Italy and Spain and spanned the acute and convalescent phases of COVID-19. The prospective study material was composed of cDNA or gDNA derived from T cells, B-cell-depleted T cells, or PBMCs. Deeply sampled blood TCRbeta repertoires from subjects exposed to, actively infected with, or recovered from COVID-19 were included in the dataset. The repertoires were released in a freely available public database intended as a resource for research on the immune response to SARS-CoV-2. The samples were drawn from two sources: the first 160 participants of the ongoing ImmuneRACE study, and 1,000 to 1,500 subjects contributed by 6 global collaborators. Sample metadata almost always included a de-identified subject ID, COVID-19 status, age in years and sex. Where HLA class I and class II types were available, the types were taken from metadata supplied by the sample provider, not from assay-based typing.

Whole blood was collected in K2EDTA tubes by collaborating institutions according to the institutions' own protocols. For TCRbeta analysis, collaborators shipped samples as frozen whole blood, isolated PBMCs, or DNA extracted from either of those sample types. Spanning cysteine to phenylalanine, the CDR3 consists of 19 amino acids. Here the CDR3 DNA is all that survives: 57 bases in frame from base 1. CDR1 and CDR2, per the germline V gene (reference sequence), are LGHDT and YNNKEL. At the junction V is shortened by 2 bases and J by 5 bases; bases outside the gene matches: 20. Overall study outcomes, separate from this receptor: The quantity of clinical and demographic metadata differed by source and by participant and was supplied without curation.

The immunoSEQ Assay, a bias-controlled multiplex PCR, was used to amplify TCRbeta CDR3 regions from genomic DNA. In the source study's methods: The number of nucleated cells in each sample was estimated from the amplification of reference gene primers within the assay. Sequence reads were collapsed and filtered to measure the absolute abundance of every unique TCRbeta CDR3 rearrangement. For each sample, productive Simpson clonality was calculated as the square root of Simpson's diversity index over productive rearrangements. TCRdb carries this immuneACCESS record with in-frame sequences only. Its versions omit some clonotypes, under half of them owing to an unresolved V gene in the studies checked, with the rest unexplained. From that table come the V and J calls and clone size; the DNA was used to work out D and trimming. Here the sample has about 360,000 clones; 81% occur a single time. More than 1% of the sample comes from the top ten.

Points on this clone: No cognate antigen has been identified for it. Base qualities are not at hand, and no much larger clone is one base apart.

The chain is assembled from TRBV3-1 (or the pseudogene TRBV3-2) and TRBJ2-5, with 7 bases aligning to TRBD2. This receptor was taken from a human donor with acute or convalescent COVID-19. The donor label of this sample is uncertain. The material sequenced was peripheral blood. The nucleotides are TGTGCCAGCAGCCAAAGATTTGGGGGGGGAACGGGAGTTCGCGAGACCCAGTACTTC. Its protein reads: CASSQRFGGGTGVRETQYF.